The clone carrying this T cell receptor (beta chain) was counted only a few times. Antigen specificity is unknown. The sample belongs to a study of T cells in Graves' hyperthyroidism and ophthalmopathy. RNA transcripts gave rise to amplified TCR beta CDR3 regions. A set of HTBI primers served as the primers for a first-round RT-PCR of the TCR CDR3. In TCRdb, the multiplex PCR reads were re-called with MiXCR into one record per CDR3 protein. The table lists about 660,000 distinct CDR3 sequences, less than 45% of them singletons. Study-wide findings and caveats: The model predicted ophthalmopathy a median around six months before onset.

The V gene's germline CDR1 is SGDLS and CDR2 YYNGEE. Trimming left V 5 bases short and J 7 bases short, with 19 bases between. This CDR3 region has 15 residues. Exclusion criteria comprised uncontrolled infection, other autoimmune disease, pregnancy or lactation. Sequenced material: peripheral blood or thyroid tissue (not recorded which). The chain carries TRBV9 and TRBJ1-5; no reliable D call. This sequence originates from an adult man with Graves' disease, either hyperthyroidism or ophthalmopathy (not recorded which). The DNA for the CDR3 is TGTGCCAGCAGTTACCCCGGGCAGGTAGACCAGCCCCAGCATTTT. Its protein is CASSYPGQVDQPQHF.